This T cell receptor (beta chain) appears in the sequencing data of a study of T cells in Graves' hyperthyroidism and ophthalmopathy. About the study: Peripheral blood was collected at initial diagnosis, before any treatment. Study observations and caveats: Ophthalmopathy got predicted by the model a median roughly six months before its onset.

V lost 8 bases to trimming and J lost 0 bases; unmatched junction nucleotides: 25. The CDR3 contains 23 residues. Patients were excluded for uncontrolled infection, other autoimmune disease, pregnancy or lactation. As for this clonotype: The antigen remains undetermined.

Amplified regions were TCR beta CDR3 sequences from RNA transcripts. The TCR CDR3 was amplified in a first-round RT-PCR using the HTBI primer set. One entry per CDR3 protein, called by TCRdb with MiXCR from the multiplex PCR reads. The sample includes hundreds of thousands of distinct CDR3 sequences, roughly 14% of them seen just once. The sample comprised blood. The chain combines TRBV12-3 or TRBV12-4 with TRBJ2-4; 13 bases map to TRBD2. The origin of this receptor is a woman aged 25-40 years with Graves' hyperthyroidism. The CDR3 region has the DNA TGTGCCAGCGGTTCTACAGGACTAGCGGGAGTCGCGTTCCAGATCTTAGCCAAAAACATTCAGTACTTC. Translated: CASGSTGLAGVAFQILAKNIQYF.